The table lists the clone carrying this T cell receptor (beta chain) with many counts. Its specificity is not known. This sample was included in a study of CD8 T cells in ankylosing spondylitis. Quantitative 5'-RACE with molecular barcodes produced the TCR beta libraries. Using its own MiXCR run on the 5' RACE reads, TCRdb lists one record per CDR3 protein. The data show approximately 90,000 distinct CDR3 sequences, almost 8.5% seen once. Broader study findings: Disease-associated clonotypes exhibited CD8+ identity and were relatively infrequent in peripheral blood.

The receptor's source is a male donor with ankylosing spondylitis or in good health (not recorded which). Sequenced sample: blood, either unsorted or a sorted T cell fraction (not recorded which).

DNA for the CDR3: TGTGCCAGCAGCTTAGGATCCCCCAGGCGATGGACTGAAGCTTTCTTT. Translating gives CASSLGSPRRWTEAFF. The V call is TRBV7-9, the J call TRBJ1-1; D is unclear. This CDR3 spans 16 amino acids. Germline V gene sequence: CDR1 SEHNR, CDR2 FQNEAQ (reference sequence). Trimming removed 1 base from V and 5 bases from J, with 17 bases in between. Full variable domain (remainder filled in from reference TRBV7-9 and TRBJ1-1): DTGVSQNPRHKITKRGQNVTFRCDPISEHNRLYWYRQTLGQGPEFLTYFQNEAQLEKSRLLSDRFSAERPKGSFSTLEIQRTEQGDSAMYLCASSLGSPRRWTEAFFGQGTRLTVV.